This note documents a single TCR beta chain sequence. This specimen comes from a study of blood T cell repertoires in COVID-19. About the research overall: COVID-19 samples, acute and convalescent, were from the United States, Italy and Spain. The analysed material was cDNA or gDNA that came from T cells, B-cell-depleted T cells, or PBMCs.

The CDR3 runs 13 residues. V was shortened by 3 bases and J by 6 bases, with 11 bases between the two germline ends. Germline lookup yields CDR1 SQVTM and CDR2 ANQGSEA. Per the study methods: Amplified reference gene primers provided the basis for estimating nucleated cell counts. The repertoire was sequenced with immunoSEQ multiplex PCR; TCRdb's copy has only in-frame clones and lacks some. For V, J and clone size, that table is used; D and trimming come from the DNA. The sample shows more than 250,000 clones, roughly 84% of them seen only once. The chain carries TRBV29-1 and TRBJ2-2, with D unresolved. Sequencing used peripheral blood. This sequence was found in a man in his fifties with active or convalescent COVID-19. The chain's CDR3 is CSVDGNRAGELFF. The CDR3 nucleotides read TGCAGCGTTGACGGAAACCGGGCCGGGGAGCTGTTTTTT.